The next 25 T cell receptor beta chains were all read from a single sample in a study of shared clonotypes between healthy human individuals. TCRdb's copy holds only in-frame clones and misses some; the assay was immunoSEQ multiplex PCR. The sample has approximately 2.5 million clones; approximately 94% are singletons. The sample comprised naive CD4+ T cells from PBMCs. Subset described: CD45RA+ positively selected. The source is a man aged 18 to 30 in good health. Some clones in this sample may be carry-over from other donors' samples.

The CDR3 DNA reads TGTGCCAGCAGTTCGCCAGGGGAACGACTCTACGAGCAGTACTTC. Protein sequence: CASSSPGERLYEQYF. The V and J genes are TRBV28 and TRBJ2-7, with D perhaps TRBD1 (6 bases). Trimming pared 4 bases from V and 3 bases from J, leaving 16 bases between. The CDR3 is 15 residues long. The germline CDR1 and CDR2 sequences are MDHEN and SYDVKM.

As regards this clone: Other DNA sequences from this sample encode an identical CDR3 as well. This chain joins TRBV28 and TRBJ1-1; D perhaps matches TRBD1 (5 bases). The CDR3 has 12 amino acids. Per the germline V gene, CDR1 is MDHEN and CDR2 is SYDVKM. V dropped 6 bases and J dropped 1 base, with 6 bases sitting between them. The CDR3 reads CASRGRNTEAFF. CDR3 DNA: TGTGCCAGCAGGGGACGGAACACTGAAGCTTTCTTT.

This rearrangement joins TRBV6-4 to TRBJ2-3; tentatively, D is TRBD2 (6 bases). V was cut by 3 bases and J by 10 bases, with 14 bases left in between. Germline values: CDR1 MRHNA, CDR2 SNTAGT. CDR3 length equals 13 residues. Written as DNA, the CDR3 is TGTGCCAGCAGTGAAGGAGGGACTCCCCCGCAGTATTTT. Its translation is CASSEGGTPPQYF.

The J gene is TRBJ1-3, the V gene TRBV2; D is uncertain. Trimming stripped 8 bases from V and 0 bases from J, with 17 bases between. CDR1 is SNHLY and CDR2 is FYNNEI in the germline V gene. The CDR3 sequence is 16 residues long. The CDR3 loop reads CASLRREIYSGNTIYF. The CDR3 DNA reads as TGTGCCAGCCTCCGACGGGAGATTTACTCTGGAAACACCATATATTTT.

The rearrangement uses TRBV11-3 and TRBJ2-2; D might be TRBD1 (5 bases). The CDR3 has 14 amino acids. Germline V lookup: CDR1 SGHNT, CDR2 YENEEA. Trimming removed 1 base from V and 6 bases from J, with 9 bases in between. The CDR3 DNA follows: TGTGCCAGCAGCTTAGCCAGGGCTGCCGGGGAGCTGTTTTTT. Protein sequence: CASSLARAAGELFF.

CDR3 bases: TGTGCCAGCTCACCAAGCGTGCAGGGCACAGATACGCAGTATTTT. This sequence encodes CASSPSVQGTDTQYF. This chain connects TRBV18 to TRBJ2-3; D call uncertain. Germline CDR1 is KGHSH and CDR2 is LQKENI. The CDR3 spans 15 residues. Trimming cost V 2 bases and J 1 base, with 10 bases left between them. Based on the CDR3 plus reference TRBV18 and TRBJ2-3, the full variable domain is NAGVMQNPRHLVRRRGQEARLRCSPMKGHSHVYWYRQLPEEGLKFMVYLQKENIIDESGMPKERFSAEFPKEGPSILRIQQVVRGDSAAYFCASSPSVQGTDTQYFGPGTRLTVL.

The chain joins TRBV6-6 to TRBJ2-7, with 9 bases fitting TRBD2. Germline values: CDR1 MNHNY, CDR2 SVGAGI (reference sequence). CDR3 length: 13 amino acids. V lost 8 bases to trimming and J lost 4 bases; unmatched junction nucleotides: 6. CDR3: CASGSSGRYEQYF. The CDR3 DNA reads TGTGCCAGCGGAAGTAGCGGGAGATACGAGCAGTACTTC.

V and J are TRBV29-1 and TRBJ1-2; D gene uncertain. Germline loops: CDR1 SQVTM, CDR2 ANQGSEA. V was cut by 4 bases and J by 6 bases, with 15 bases left in between. The CDR3 runs to 13 residues. The CDR3 sequence is CSVVGYSGDGYTF. The CDR3 region has the DNA TGCAGCGTTGTCGGCTACTCGGGAGATGGCTACACCTTC.

In this sample, this clone turned up once. This chain connects TRBV28 to TRBJ1-5; D is possibly TRBD1 (5 bases). The CDR3 runs to 17 residues. Germline values: CDR1 MDHEN, CDR2 SYDVKM. Trimming removed 2 bases from V and 4 bases from J, with 18 bases in between. The CDR3 is CASSLRVGLRGNQPQHF. The CDR3 nucleotides are TGTGCCAGCAGTTTACGGGTAGGACTACGGGGGAATCAGCCCCAGCATTTT.

This sequence joins TRBV5-1 and TRBJ2-7; a possible D gene is TRBD2 (5 bases). Germline CDR1 reads SGHRS; CDR2 reads YFSETQ. CDR3 length: 13 amino acids. Deletions cut 5 bases from V and 2 bases from J, with 11 bases between. The CDR3 bases are TGCGCCAGCAGTGGCGACGGGACCTACGAGCAGTACTTC. It yields the protein CASSGDGTYEQYF.

DNA for the CDR3: TGCGCCAGCAGCCAAGGAACACCGACGTATGGCTACACCTTC. Protein sequence: CASSQGTPTYGYTF. V and J are TRBV4-3 and TRBJ1-2; D uncertain. The germline gives CDR1 LGHNA, CDR2 YSLEER. This CDR3 has 14 residues. V was trimmed by 1 base and J by 5 bases, leaving 11 bases between them.

The rearrangement uses TRBV9 and TRBJ2-3; D may be TRBD1 or TRBD2 (5 bases each). Trimming stripped 0 bases from V and 2 bases from J, with 13 bases between. CDR3 length equals 16 residues. Germline CDR1 and CDR2: SGDLS and YYNGEE. CDR3 sequence reads: CASSVGRDGLTDTQYF. CDR3 DNA: TGTGCCAGCAGCGTAGGAAGGGACGGACTCACAGATACGCAGTATTTT.

The chain carries TRBV5-6 and TRBJ2-1; the D is unclear. CDR3 length: 16 residues. Trimming cost V 0 bases and J 3 bases, with 13 bases left between them. The germline gives CDR1 SGHDT, CDR2 YYEEEE. The CDR3 sequence is CASSLAGSPSYNEQFF. The CDR3 nucleotides read TGTGCCAGCAGCTTGGCCGGAAGCCCCAGCTACAATGAGCAGTTCTTC.

The chain is built from TRBV20-1 and TRBJ2-1, with D unresolved. V was cut by 7 bases and J by 7 bases, with 8 bases left in between. The CDR3 totals 10 residues. CDR1 is DFQATT and CDR2 is SNEGSKA in the germline V gene (reference sequence). The CDR3 DNA reads as TGCAGTGTAATCTTAAATGAGCAGTTCTTC. This gives the protein CSVILNEQFF.

The rearrangement links TRBV9 to TRBJ1-3; unclear D gene. The CDR3 is 14 amino acids. V was cut by 3 bases and J by 0 bases, with 7 bases left in between. The germline CDR1 and CDR2 sequences are SGDLS and YYNGEE. CDR3 sequence (DNA): TGTGCCAGCAGCGCCCCCGGCTCTGGAAACACCATATATTTT. Translation gives CASSAPGSGNTIYF.

V usage is TRBV18 and J usage is TRBJ1-5, with 7 bases fitting TRBD1. V trimming: 5 bases; J trimming: 4 bases; junction bases outside the gene matches: 8. Germline values: CDR1 KGHSH, CDR2 LQKENI. The CDR3 runs 15 residues. CDR3 protein: CASSVDRASNQPQHF. CDR3 in DNA: TGTGCCAGCTCAGTCGACAGGGCCTCGAATCAGCCCCAGCATTTT.

This sequence joins TRBV5-1 and TRBJ2-7; tentatively, D is TRBD2 (6 bases). V lost 4 bases to trimming and J lost 2 bases, with 16 bases between them. CDR3 size: 15 residues. CDR1 is SGHRS and CDR2 is YFSETQ in the germline V gene. CDR3 protein: CASSTEASATYEQYF. The CDR3 bases are TGCGCCAGCAGCACTGAGGCTAGCGCTACCTACGAGCAGTACTTC.

The CDR3 DNA is TGTGCCAGCAGTTTAAGTATTAATGAAAAACTGTTTTTT. This gives the protein CASSLSINEKLFF. This chain uses TRBV28 with TRBJ1-4, with D uncertain. The germline CDR1 and CDR2 sequences are MDHEN and SYDVKM. The CDR3 contains 13 residues. The ends were cut back, 2 bases at V and 4 bases at J, with 5 bases in the middle. The variable domain in full, with the rest retrieved from reference TRBV28 and TRBJ1-4, is DVKVTQSSRYLVKRTGEKVFLECVQDMDHENMFWYRQDPGLGLRLIYFSYDVKMKEKGDIPEGYSVSREKKERFSLILESASTNQTSMYLCASSLSINEKLFFGSGTQLSVL.

V is TRBV28 and J is TRBJ2-1; maybe TRBD2 (6 bases). This CDR3 comprises 15 residues. Trimming cost V 6 bases and J 6 bases, with 18 bases left between them. The germline gives CDR1 MDHEN, CDR2 SYDVKM. Written as DNA, the CDR3 is TGTGCCAGCAGATTTAGCGGATCTAAGGTCAATGAGCAGTTCTTC. Amino acid sequence: CASRFSGSKVNEQFF.

V usage is TRBV21-1 and J usage is TRBJ2-7; the table's D call of TRBD2 was not tested on the DNA. TRBV21-1 is given as a pseudogene. The CDR3 runs 17 residues. The chain's CDR3 is CASSEEGRGADIHEQYF. The CDR3 DNA reads as TGTGCCAGCAGCGAAGAAGGTCGGGGGGCGGACATCCACGAGCAGTACTTC.

The chain joins TRBV7-9 to TRBJ2-1; 9 bases line up with TRBD2. Per the germline V gene, CDR1 is SEHNR and CDR2 is FQNEAQ (reference sequence). There are 15 residues in the CDR3. The J segment lost 7 bases and the V segment lost 2 bases, leaving 6 bases of the junction unmatched. The CDR3 loop is CASSLPSGIRNEQFF. DNA for the CDR3: TGTGCCAGCAGCTTACCTAGCGGGATAAGGAATGAGCAGTTCTTC.

The CDR3 DNA sequence: TGCAGCGTTGGGGGACTAGCGGGAAACCTAGCCAAAAACATTCAGTACTTC. It is translated as CSVGGLAGNLAKNIQYF. The chain couples TRBV29-1 to TRBJ2-4; 13 positions agree with TRBD2. This CDR3 contains 17 residues. CDR1 is SQVTM, CDR2 ANQGSEA, per germline. V was clipped by 4 bases and J by 0 bases; unmatched bases: 6.

J is TRBJ2-1 and V is TRBV5-1; 9 bases map to TRBD2. The CDR3 has 17 residues. The trim removed 0 bases at V and 2 bases at J, leaving 6 bases unmatched. The V gene's germline CDR1 is SGHRS and CDR2 YFSETQ. Here the CDR3 DNA reads TGCGCCAGCAGCTTGGTAATAGCGGGAGTTCCCTACAATGAGCAGTTCTTC. Its protein is CASSLVIAGVPYNEQFF.

This rearrangement joins TRBV10-3 to TRBJ2-2; the D gene is possibly TRBD1 (6 bases). This CDR3 region has 14 residues. Germline V gene lookup returns CDR1 ENHRY and CDR2 SYGVKD. The V end lost 4 bases, the J end lost 5 bases, and 11 bases lay between the germline ends. CDR3 sequence reads: CAISGTATTGELFF. Here the CDR3 DNA reads TGTGCCATCAGTGGGACAGCTACGACCGGGGAGCTGTTTTTT.

The rearrangement uses TRBV27 and TRBJ1-2; a weak D match, TRBD1 (6 bases). V lost 5 bases, J lost 4 bases, and 17 bases lay in between. CDR1 MNHEY and CDR2 SMNVEV come from the germline V gene (reference sequence). This CDR3 spans 15 amino acids. The CDR3, as DNA: TGTGCCAGCAGTCCAGGGGAGGGGTGGATCTATGGCTACACCTTC. Protein product: CASSPGEGWIYGYTF.